This T cell receptor beta chain was sequenced during a study of T cell changes during pregnancy in multiple sclerosis. The sample holds one count of this clone. The data were produced by immunoSEQ multiplex PCR, yet TCRdb's version contains in-frame clones alone and is incomplete. The table records about 100,000 clones, over 80% of them present only once. This CDR3 region has 15 residues. Trimming left V 2 bases short and J 5 bases short, with 16 bases between. Germline loops: CDR1 SGHRS, CDR2 YFSETQ. The sequencing here drew on peripheral blood, taken after pregnancy. This clonotype was obtained from a female donor with multiple sclerosis, enrolled in a pregnancy study. The rearrangement links TRBV5-1 to TRBJ2-5; a weak D match, TRBD2 (6 bases). This CDR3 reads CASSFQGGWTETQYF. The CDR3 DNA sequence: TGCGCCAGCAGCTTCCAAGGAGGGTGGACGGAGACCCAGTACTTC.